This T cell receptor (beta chain) derives from a study of blood T cell repertoires in COVID-19 (dated by TCRdb to 2018 to 2021). About the investigation overall: Collaborator samples came from the United States, Italy and Spain and covered acute and convalescent phases of COVID-19. Where available, HLA class I and class II types were obtained from metadata supplied by the sample provider rather than from assay-based typing. The prospective study material was composed of cDNA or gDNA derived from T cells, B-cell-depleted T cells, or PBMCs. Subjects who had been exposed to COVID-19, were actively infected with it, or had recovered from it provided the deeply sampled blood TCRbeta repertoires that made up the dataset. The samples were drawn from the first 160 participants of the ongoing ImmuneRACE study and from under 1,500 subjects provided by 6 global collaborators. The sample metadata nearly always contained a de-identified subject ID, COVID-19 status, age in years and sex. The repertoires were released in a freely available public database intended as a resource for research on the immune response to SARS-CoV-2. Points the paper makes about the study in general: Clinical and demographic metadata were provided uncurated, with the amount varying by source and participant.

The immunoSEQ Assay, a bias-controlled multiplex PCR, was used to amplify TCRbeta CDR3 regions from genomic DNA. The authors' pipeline ran thus. Within the assay, amplification of reference gene primers was used to estimate how many nucleated cells each sample contained. To quantify the absolute abundance of each unique TCRbeta CDR3 rearrangement, sequence reads were collapsed and filtered. For each sample, productive Simpson clonality was calculated as the square root of Simpson's diversity index across productive rearrangements. In its TCRdb copy, this immuneACCESS table keeps in-frame sequences only and misses some clones. Where compared with another copy, unresolved V genes explain less than half of these, and the others have no known cause. V, J and clone size reflect that table, while D and trimming were determined from the DNA. The sample table records about 230,000 clones; 75% to 90% of these occur just once. Around 2.5% of the sample is held by the ten biggest clonotypes.

As concerns this clone: Its antigen is unknown. At one boundary the junction diverges from the germline segment, which might be a read error.

Inclusive of the bounding cysteine and phenylalanine, the CDR3 is 15 residues long. Of the read, only the CDR3 DNA is kept; its 45 bases are in frame from base 1. Reading the germline V gene (reference sequence) gives CDR1 SSHAT and CDR2 FNYEAQ. Whole blood was collected in K2EDTA tubes by collaborating institutions according to the institutions' own protocols. For TCRbeta analysis, collaborators shipped samples in one of three forms: frozen whole blood, isolated PBMCs, or DNA extracted from either of those sample types. Specimen: peripheral blood. The TCR comes from a woman in her sixties or seventies with active or convalescent COVID-19. The V and J segments used are TRBV7-7 and TRBJ2-7; TRBD2 fits 9 bases in the junction. The base sequence is TGTGCTAGCAGCCCCTGGTTAGCGGGGGACTACGAGCAGTACTTC. It encodes CASSPWLAGDYEQYF.